The 20 T cell receptor beta chains below all came from one sample that was sequenced in a study of T cell responses to AZD1222 COVID-19 vaccine. The method was immunoSEQ multiplex PCR; TCRdb's version includes in-frame clones alone and lacks a portion of them. The repertoire holds some 200,000 clones, with 80% to 90% as singletons. The specimen was peripheral blood, collected on day 0 of AZD1222 vaccination. These receptors originate from an adult in good health.

The genes are TRBV3-1 (or the pseudogene TRBV3-2) and TRBJ2-2, with 8 bases fitting TRBD2. The CDR3 runs to 15 residues. V lost 6 bases to trimming and J lost 2 bases; unmatched junction nucleotides: 5. Germline CDR1 and CDR2: LGHDT and YNNKEL (reference sequence). Here the CDR3 DNA reads TGTGCCAGCAGTCCCCGGGGGGGAAACACCGGGGAGCTGTTTTTT. Protein product: CASSPRGGNTGELFF.

The gene calls are TRBV6-2 or TRBV6-3 and TRBJ2-5; D is undetermined. The CDR3 consists of 12 residues. The V end was cut by 2 bases, the J end by 3 bases, with 4 bases between. Germline V gives CDR1 MNHEY, CDR2 SVGEGT. This CDR3 reads CASSYGEETQYF. The CDR3 region has the DNA TGTGCCAGCAGTTACGGCGAAGAGACCCAGTACTTC.

V usage is TRBV9 and J usage is TRBJ2-3, with D unresolved. CDR3 size: 16 residues. V lost 0 bases and J 2 bases, leaving 13 bases between the germline ends. CDR1 and CDR2 from the germline V gene are SGDLS and YYNGEE. This chain's CDR3 is CASSVVSRTLTDTQYF. In nucleotides, the CDR3 is TGTGCCAGCAGCGTAGTGTCTCGAACCCTCACAGATACGCAGTATTTT.

This chain uses TRBV10-1 with TRBJ2-1; D tentatively reads TRBD1 or TRBD2 (5 bases each). CDR1 and CDR2 (germline): WNHNN, SYGVQD (reference sequence). Trimming shortened V by 3 bases and J by 6 bases, and 18 bases separated the two germline ends. The CDR3 is 16 residues long. As DNA, the CDR3 is TGCGCCAGCAGTGAAATCGGGACCCCCGGCCGCAATGAGCAGTTCTTC. Protein: CASSEIGTPGRNEQFF.

This clone was recorded only once. Other DNA sequences in the same sample also yield this CDR3. The chain is built from TRBV5-8 and TRBJ2-1, with 9 positions matching TRBD1. This CDR3 has 15 amino acids. J gave up 4 bases and V 0 bases, and 2 bases lay outside the gene matches. The germline V gene has CDR1 SGHTS and CDR2 YDEGEE. The CDR3 nucleotides are TGTGCCAGCAGCTTGGCGGGACAGGGATACAATGAGCAGTTCTTC. This encodes CASSLAGQGYNEQFF.

The V and J genes are TRBV6-1 and TRBJ2-5, with D hard to call. The V end lost 2 bases, the J end lost 9 bases, and 4 bases lay between the germline ends. In germline, CDR1 is MNHNS, CDR2 SASEGT. This CDR3 region has 10 residues. The CDR3 protein is CASSETAQYF. CDR3 DNA sequence: TGTGCCAGCAGTGAAACGGCCCAGTACTTC.

This chain connects TRBV6-5 to TRBJ2-2; 8 bases are a match to TRBD1. This CDR3 has 15 residues. Germline CDR1 MNHEY, CDR2 SVGAGI. The V and J ends lost 4 bases and 1 base, in that order; junction bases with no gene match: 2. CDR3 in amino acids: CASSWGQVNTGELFF. Written as DNA, the CDR3 is TGTGCCAGCAGTTGGGGACAGGTGAACACCGGGGAGCTGTTTTTT.

This clone was counted at least ten times. V and J are TRBV4-1 and TRBJ2-1, with D possibly being TRBD2 (6 bases). Germline values: CDR1 MGHRA, CDR2 YSYEKL. V was pared by 0 bases and J by 0 bases, with 12 bases between. There are 17 residues in the CDR3. CDR3 DNA: TGCGCCAGCAGCCAAGAGGGGAGGTTAAGCTCCTACAATGAGCAGTTCTTC. As protein: CASSQEGRLSSYNEQFF.

The CDR3 coding sequence is TGTGCCAGCAGCCTCATAAGAGGACTAGTCGCAGATACGCAGTATTTT. It translates to CASSLIRGLVADTQYF. This sequence joins TRBV7-2 and TRBJ2-3, with TRBD2 matching over 7 bases. The J segment lost 4 bases and the V segment lost 5 bases, leaving 12 bases of the junction unmatched. CDR3 length: 16 residues. Per germline, CDR1 SGHTA and CDR2 FQGNSA.

A single count supports this clone. The chain couples TRBV28 to TRBJ2-1, with 10 positions matching TRBD2. The ends lost 4 bases at V and 13 bases at J; junction bases unmatched: 7. The germline gives CDR1 MDHEN, CDR2 SYDVKM. This CDR3 spans 13 amino acids. CDR3 in DNA: TGTGCCAGCAGTTCCCACAGCGGGGGGGACCAGTTCTTC. Translation gives CASSSHSGGDQFF.

DNA of the CDR3: TGTGCCAGCAGCGGGTCCTCCTACGAGCAGTACTTC. Translating it yields CASSGSSYEQYF. The rearrangement joins TRBV7-6 to TRBJ2-7; D is undetermined. This CDR3 comprises 12 residues. The germline V gene has CDR1 SGHVS and CDR2 FNYEAQ. V was shortened by 5 bases and J by 0 bases, with 5 bases between the two germline ends.

This clone was counted a few times. This CDR3 is also generated by other DNA sequences in the sample. The rearrangement uses TRBV28 and TRBJ2-7; D uncertain. The V gene lost 5 bases and the J gene lost 3 bases, with 5 bases spanning the gap. The CDR3 consists of 11 residues. Germline lookup yields CDR1 MDHEN and CDR2 SYDVKM. The CDR3 region is CASSLNYEQYF. The CDR3 DNA is TGTGCCAGCAGTCTAAACTACGAGCAGTACTTC.

V gene TRBV30 combines with J gene TRBJ1-4, with D possibly TRBD1 on 6 matching bases. This CDR3 contains 14 residues. The V end was cut by 7 bases, the J end by 8 bases, with 20 bases between. CDR1 is GTSNPN and CDR2 is SVGIG in the germline V gene (reference sequence). The CDR3 bases are TGTGCCTTTTGGAGGGGGGGCTTAGAAGAAAAACTGTTTTTT. Its translation: CAFWRGGLEEKLFF.

The chain is built from TRBV19 and TRBJ2-3, with 12 bases matching TRBD2. There are 14 residues in the CDR3. CDR1 and CDR2 (germline): LNHDA, SQIVND (reference sequence). V shed 8 bases, J shed 4 bases, and the junction held 4 bases outside the gene matches. CDR3 in amino acids: CASSSGRAPDTQYF. CDR3 sequence (DNA): TGTGCCAGTTCTAGCGGGAGGGCCCCAGATACGCAGTATTTT.

The rearrangement links TRBV30 to TRBJ1-2; possibly TRBD1 for D (6 bases). With 8 bases removed from V and 0 bases from J, the gap between germline ends came to 13 bases. Germline CDR1 and CDR2: GTSNPN and SVGIG (reference sequence). There are 13 residues in the CDR3. The chain's CDR3 is CAGTIGTNYGYTF. CDR3 DNA: TGTGCCGGGACAATCGGAACTAACTATGGCTACACCTTC.

The chain carries TRBV5-5 and TRBJ2-6; tentative D call: TRBD1 (6 bases). Trimming removed 0 bases from V and 2 bases from J, with 6 bases in between. The length of the CDR3 is 15 residues. From germline, CDR1 is SGHKS and CDR2 YYEKEE (reference sequence). CDR3 sequence: CASSLAGAGANVLTF. In nucleotides, the CDR3 is TGTGCCAGCAGCTTGGCAGGGGCTGGGGCCAACGTCCTGACTTTC. Combining the CDR3 with reference TRBV5-5 and TRBJ2-6 gives the whole variable domain DAGVTQSPTHLIKTRGQQVTLRCSPISGHKSVSWYQQVLGQGPQFIFQYYEKEERGRGNFPDRFSARQFPNYSSELNVNALLLGDSALYLCASSLAGAGANVLTFGAGSRLTVL.

Here the CDR3 reads CAWNVAGVYEQYF. DNA of the CDR3: TGTGCCTGGAATGTAGCGGGCGTCTACGAGCAGTACTTC. This chain connects TRBV30 to TRBJ2-7; 7 bases fit TRBD2. Germline V gene sequence: CDR1 GTSNPN, CDR2 SVGIG (reference sequence). The CDR3 is 13 residues long. V was pared by 4 bases and J by 3 bases, with 6 bases of the junction left unmatched.

This clone occurred a few times. The chain recombines TRBV4-2 with TRBJ1-4; possibly TRBD1 for D (5 bases). CDR3 length equals 20 residues. The germline gives CDR1 LGHNA, CDR2 YNFKEQ. Trimming stripped 1 base from V and 0 bases from J, with 21 bases between. CDR3 region: CASSQAPAGPLRTTNEKLFF. The CDR3 bases are TGTGCCAGCAGCCAAGCTCCGGCAGGGCCTCTCCGCACAACTAATGAAAAACTGTTTTTT.

The chain carries TRBV14 and TRBJ1-1, with D possibly matching TRBD1 (5 bases). V was shortened by 4 bases and J by 4 bases, with 19 bases between the two germline ends. This CDR3 spans 16 amino acids. The germline V gene encodes CDR1 SGHDN and CDR2 FVKESK. DNA of the CDR3: TGTGCCAGCAGCCTGATCTCAGGAGTGGGGGTCACTGAAGCTTTCTTT. The encoded protein is CASSLISGVGVTEAFF.

The chain recombines TRBV20-1 with TRBJ1-6; 8 bases are shared with TRBD1. Germline CDR1 is DFQATT and CDR2 is SNEGSKA (reference sequence). Trimming removed 4 bases from V and 9 bases from J; junction bases left unmatched: 2. This CDR3 has 12 amino acids. The CDR3 bases are TGCAGTGCTAATGACAGGGGTTCACCCCTCCACTTT. Amino acids: CSANDRGSPLHF.